The sequence of this T cell receptor (beta chain) was determined in a study of beta chain features in type 1 diabetes. The V gene lost 3 bases and the J gene lost 4 bases, with 10 bases spanning the gap. The germline V gene has CDR1 GTSNPN and CDR2 SVGIG (reference sequence). The CDR3 has 13 residues. This clone was counted between two and nine times. Every bit of the isolated RNA underwent reverse transcription, so sequencing read expressed TCRB transcripts. Method: immunoSEQ multiplex PCR; TCRdb's copy keeps in-frame clones and lacks some. The data hold roughly 310,000 clones, with approximately 9.9% observed a single time.

The sequence came from a woman aged 30 to 39 in good health. The sequenced sample was naive CD4+ T cells from blood. The chain carries TRBV30 and TRBJ1-3; D is uncertain. The CDR3 loop reads CAWRKTGGNTIYF. The CDR3 coding sequence is TGTGCCTGGAGGAAAACCGGGGGAAACACCATATATTTT.